The TCR beta chain described here comes from a study of T cells in Graves' hyperthyroidism and ophthalmopathy. The length of the CDR3 is 17 residues. Trimming cost V 1 base and J 3 bases, with 15 bases left between them. Germline CDR1 LGHDT, CDR2 YNNKEL (reference sequence). The table lists this clonotype with many counts. Amplified TCR beta CDR3 regions came from RNA transcripts. Initially, a first-round RT-PCR of the TCR CDR3 employed the HTBI primer set. TCRdb fed the multiplex PCR reads into MiXCR, producing one record per CDR3 protein. Of about 500,000 distinct CDR3 sequences in the sample, 15% to 20% are singletons; the top ten hold roughly 29%.

The chain couples TRBV3-1 to TRBJ2-2; tentative D call: TRBD2 (5 bases). This clonotype originated in a woman aged 30 to 39 with Graves' ophthalmopathy. Material for sequencing was blood. CDR3 protein: CASSQATRVLHTGELFF. The CDR3 DNA reads as TGTGCCAGCAGCCAAGCTACTAGAGTTTTACACACCGGGGAGCTGTTTTTT.